Following are 23 T cell receptor beta chains from one sample sequenced in a study of graft-versus-host responses after intestinal transplantation. The assay was immunoSEQ multiplex PCR, and TCRdb's table has in-frame clones only and misses some. This sample has about 120,000 clones, with about nine tenths found just once. The antigens of these receptors remain unknown. The sample was unstimulated CD4+ T cells sorted from spleen or lymph node cells, taken before intestinal transplant. Source of these receptors: a human donor who received an intestinal transplant.

The J gene is TRBJ2-5, the V gene TRBV28, with TRBD2 identical over 8 bases. Trimming took 5 bases from V and 3 from J; bases not matched to a gene: 5. The germline gives CDR1 MDHEN, CDR2 SYDVKM. This CDR3 region has 14 residues. The CDR3 coding sequence is TGTGCCAGCAGTCCTCTCGGGGGGGAAGAGACCCAGTACTTC. Translating it yields CASSPLGGEETQYF.

V is TRBV19 and J is TRBJ1-2; 11 positions match TRBD1. Trimming removed 7 bases from V and 4 bases from J; junction bases left unmatched: 5. Germline CDR1 is LNHDA and CDR2 is SQIVND (reference sequence). This CDR3 is built from 14 residues. DNA of the CDR3: TGTGCCAGTACCGGGACAGGGGGTCGCTATGGCTACACCTTC. It translates to CASTGTGGRYGYTF.

This chain joins TRBV7-9 and TRBJ2-3, with 10 bases identical to TRBD2. With V trimmed by 5 bases and J by 1 base, 9 bases remained unmatched. Germline loops: CDR1 SEHNR, CDR2 FQNEAQ (reference sequence). CDR3 length: 17 residues. The CDR3 nucleotides are TGTGCCAGCAGCCCCACCGGGGGGACTAGCGGCACAGATACGCAGTATTTT. Protein product: CASSPTGGTSGTDTQYF.

The chain is built from TRBV28 and TRBJ2-6; D remains ambiguous. V gave up 6 bases and J gave up 1 base, with 4 bases separating them. The CDR3 length is 13 residues. Germline lookup yields CDR1 MDHEN and CDR2 SYDVKM. The CDR3 DNA is TGTGCCAGCAGGGCATCTGGGGCCAACGTCCTGACTTTC. Its protein is CASRASGANVLTF. The full variable domain, in which reference TRBV28 and TRBJ2-6 provide the parts outside the CDR3, is DVKVTQSSRYLVKRTGEKVFLECVQDMDHENMFWYRQDPGLGLRLIYFSYDVKMKEKGDIPEGYSVSREKKERFSLILESASTNQTSMYLCASRASGANVLTFGAGSRLTVL.

This clone was seen once. The V call is TRBV27, the J call TRBJ2-5; D perhaps matches TRBD1 (6 bases). From germline, CDR1 is MNHEY and CDR2 SMNVEV (reference sequence). The CDR3 has 14 residues. Trimming removed 5 bases at V and 0 bases at J, with 10 bases between. CDR3 bases: TGTGCCAGCAGTCATGACAGGAACCAAGAGACCCAGTACTTC. Translation gives CASSHDRNQETQYF.

This CDR3 is CASRLSGLAGETQYF. CDR3 nucleotide sequence: TGTGCCAGTAGACTAAGTGGACTAGCGGGAGAGACCCAGTACTTC. The chain links TRBV19 to TRBJ2-5, with 11 positions matching TRBD2. Germline values: CDR1 LNHDA, CDR2 SQIVND (reference sequence). CDR3 length equals 15 residues. Germline trimming cut 6 bases from V and 4 bases from J; bases unmatched to any gene: 7.

This sequence joins TRBV5-5 and TRBJ2-1; the match to TRBD2 covers 8 bases. The CDR3 totals 15 residues. The germline V gene encodes CDR1 SGHKS and CDR2 YYEKEE (reference sequence). J gave up 6 bases and V 3 bases, and 8 bases lay outside the gene matches. DNA for the CDR3: TGTGCCAGCAGCTCTCTAGCGGGTGCTGTCAATGAGCAGTTCTTC. Residues: CASSSLAGAVNEQFF.

The chain employs TRBV10-3 and TRBJ2-1; 15 bases map to TRBD2. The germline V gene has CDR1 ENHRY and CDR2 SYGVKD. The CDR3 extends over 20 amino acids. J was trimmed by 5 bases and V by 8 bases; bases with no gene match: 19. The DNA for the CDR3 is TGTGCCATCGCAGGTATAGGACTAGCGGGGGGGAAATCTCGGGACAATGAGCAGTTCTTC. Protein: CAIAGIGLAGGKSRDNEQFF.

The gene calls are TRBV7-3 and TRBJ2-1, with TRBD2 matching over 10 bases. The CDR3 sequence is 15 residues long. V shed 3 bases, J shed 6 bases, and the junction held 5 bases outside the gene matches. Germline assignment: CDR1 SGHTA and CDR2 FQGTGA. In DNA form, the CDR3 reads TGTGCCAGCAGCTTCTCTAGCGGGGGTTCCAATGAGCAGTTCTTC. Amino acid sequence: CASSFSSGGSNEQFF.

This clone was picked up a small number of times. The V and J genes are TRBV6-5 and TRBJ1-6, with TRBD1 matching over 9 bases. This CDR3 is built from 15 residues. V trimming: 6 bases; J trimming: 9 bases; junction bases outside the gene matches: 9. The germline V gene has CDR1 MNHEY and CDR2 SVGAGI. In DNA, the CDR3 is TGTGCCAGCAGGGACACAGGGGGCCTTGGTTCACCCCTCCACTTT. Protein product: CASRDTGGLGSPLHF.

In its sample, this clone was seen once. This chain joins TRBV4-3 and TRBJ1-3; no clear D gene. The V end lost 4 bases, the J end lost 4 bases, and 8 bases lay between the germline ends. The germline V gene has CDR1 LGHNA and CDR2 YSLEER. The CDR3 consists of 13 residues. DNA for the CDR3: TGCGCCAGCAGCCCCTTCACAGGAAACACCATATATTTT. Its translation: CASSPFTGNTIYF.

The gene calls are TRBV5-1 and TRBJ2-7; TRBD2 agrees at 11 bases. The CDR3 spans 13 residues. J was trimmed by 7 bases and V by 4 bases; bases with no gene match: 4. Looked up from germline, CDR1 is SGHRS and CDR2 is YFSETQ. CDR3: CASSLTSGIEQYF. The CDR3 DNA follows: TGCGCCAGCAGCCTGACTAGCGGGATTGAGCAGTACTTC.

This rearrangement joins TRBV5-1 to TRBJ2-3; D is uncertain. Germline V gene data show CDR1 as SGHRS and CDR2 as YFSETQ. V dropped 0 bases and J dropped 2 bases, with 7 bases sitting between them. The CDR3 length is 14 residues. CDR3 nucleotide sequence: TGCGCCAGCAGCTTGGCCCAAATCACAGATACGCAGTATTTT. Its translation: CASSLAQITDTQYF.

The rearrangement links TRBV29-1 to TRBJ2-3; 7 bases line up with TRBD1. V dropped 4 bases and J dropped 2; count of bases not matched to a gene: 3. The V gene's germline CDR1 is SQVTM and CDR2 ANQGSEA. The CDR3 sequence is 13 residues long. DNA for the CDR3: TGCAGCGTTGGAGGGGGCCCCACAGATACGCAGTATTTT. Protein: CSVGGGPTDTQYF.

The chain employs TRBV18 and TRBJ2-1, with 8 positions matching TRBD2. Germline V lookup: CDR1 KGHSH, CDR2 LQKENI. The J segment lost 0 bases and the V segment lost 0 bases, leaving 16 bases of the junction unmatched. This CDR3 contains 21 residues. CDR3 sequence reads: CASSPPRAGGKELSSYNEQFF. The CDR3, as DNA: TGTGCCAGCTCACCACCGAGGGCGGGGGGAAAAGAATTAAGCTCCTACAATGAGCAGTTCTTC.

This sequence joins TRBV5-1 and TRBJ2-7; 7 nucleotides line up with TRBD1. Losses at the gene ends were 2 bases for V and 5 bases for J; bases not matched to a gene: 4. The CDR3 runs to 13 residues. In germline, CDR1 is SGHRS, CDR2 YFSETQ. CDR3 region: CASSLGQVDEQYF. CDR3 DNA sequence: TGCGCCAGCAGCTTAGGACAGGTAGACGAGCAGTACTTC.

This clone has just one count. The chain recombines TRBV7-2 with TRBJ2-7; 10 bases agree with TRBD2. With V trimmed by 2 bases and J by 6 bases, 4 bases remained unmatched. Germline V gene sequence: CDR1 SGHTA, CDR2 FQGNSA. CDR3 length: 14 amino acids. This CDR3 is CASSLQLAGTEQYF. Written as DNA, the CDR3 is TGTGCCAGCAGCTTACAACTAGCGGGGACCGAGCAGTACTTC.

J is TRBJ2-7 and V is TRBV7-9; 8 positions match TRBD1. CDR1 SEHNR and CDR2 FQNEAQ come from the germline V gene (reference sequence). V was pared by 0 bases and J by 4 bases, with 11 bases of the junction left unmatched. The length of the CDR3 is 17 residues. CDR3 coding DNA: TGTGCCAGCAGCTTAGCGCTAATCCGGGACAGGAGGTACGAGCAGTACTTC. Amino acids: CASSLALIRDRRYEQYF.

V usage is TRBV7-2 and J usage is TRBJ2-1; 7 nucleotides line up with TRBD2. Losses at the gene ends were 4 bases for V and 0 bases for J; bases not matched to a gene: 0. Germline assignment: CDR1 SGHTA and CDR2 FQGNSA. The CDR3 sequence is 14 residues long. DNA of the CDR3: TGTGCCAGCAGCTCTAGCGGCTCCTACAATGAGCAGTTCTTC. Its translation is CASSSSGSYNEQFF.

The chain links TRBV6-5 to TRBJ2-3; weak D call: TRBD2 (6 bases). V shed 2 bases and J shed 1 base, with 10 bases lying between them. CDR1 MNHEY and CDR2 SVGAGI come from the germline V gene. The CDR3 is 15 residues long. CDR3 sequence (DNA): TGTGCCAGCAGTTACCAACTAGCCGGCACAGATACGCAGTATTTT. Its translation: CASSYQLAGTDTQYF.

This clone was seen once. The chain links TRBV6-1 to TRBJ2-5; TRBD2 agrees at 8 bases. V was clipped by 7 bases and J by 7 bases; unmatched bases: 8. The CDR3 contains 13 residues. The germline CDR1 and CDR2 sequences are MNHNS and SASEGT. The CDR3 bases are TGTGCCAGCAATAAGGACAGCGGGGGGACCCAGTACTTC. The encoded protein is CASNKDSGGTQYF.

The chain employs TRBV28 and TRBJ1-2; TRBD1 matches 9 bases. J was trimmed by 0 bases and V by 5 bases; bases with no gene match: 7. The CDR3 is 16 amino acids. Looked up from germline, CDR1 is MDHEN and CDR2 is SYDVKM. The CDR3 sequence is CASSRTGARANYGYTF. CDR3 nucleotides: TGTGCCAGCAGTAGGACAGGGGCCCGGGCTAACTATGGCTACACCTTC.

Written as DNA, the CDR3 is TGTGCCACCAGCAGAGATGGTGACAGGGATTCTTACGAGCAGTACTTC. It is translated as CATSRDGDRDSYEQYF. The J gene is TRBJ2-7, the V gene TRBV15; 7 nucleotides align to TRBD1. This CDR3 contains 16 residues. Losses at the gene ends were 0 bases for V and 4 bases for J; bases not matched to a gene: 9. In germline, CDR1 is LNHNV, CDR2 YYDKDF (reference sequence).